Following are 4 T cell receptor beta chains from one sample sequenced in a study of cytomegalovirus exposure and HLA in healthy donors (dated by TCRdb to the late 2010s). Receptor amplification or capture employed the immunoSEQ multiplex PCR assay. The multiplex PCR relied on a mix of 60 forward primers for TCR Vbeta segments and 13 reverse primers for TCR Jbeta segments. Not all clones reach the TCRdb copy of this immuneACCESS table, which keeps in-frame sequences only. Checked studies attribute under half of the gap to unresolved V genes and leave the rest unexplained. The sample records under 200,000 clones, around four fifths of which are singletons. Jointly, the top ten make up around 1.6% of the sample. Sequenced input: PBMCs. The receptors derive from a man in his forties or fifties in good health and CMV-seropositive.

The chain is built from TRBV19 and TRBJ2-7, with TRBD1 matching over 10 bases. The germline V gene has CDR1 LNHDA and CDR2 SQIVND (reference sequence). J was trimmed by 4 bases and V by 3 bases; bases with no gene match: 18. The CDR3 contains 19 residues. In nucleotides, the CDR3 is TGTGCCAGTAGTATGTGGTTTGCCGGGACAGGGGACCTTCCTTACGAGCAGTACTTC. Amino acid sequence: CASSMWFAGTGDLPYEQYF.

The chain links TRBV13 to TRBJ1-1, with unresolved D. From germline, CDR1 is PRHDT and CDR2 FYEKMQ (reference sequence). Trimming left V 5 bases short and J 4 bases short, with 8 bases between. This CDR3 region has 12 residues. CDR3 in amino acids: CASSARLTEAFF. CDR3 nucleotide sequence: TGTGCCAGCAGCGCGAGACTCACTGAAGCTTTCTTT.

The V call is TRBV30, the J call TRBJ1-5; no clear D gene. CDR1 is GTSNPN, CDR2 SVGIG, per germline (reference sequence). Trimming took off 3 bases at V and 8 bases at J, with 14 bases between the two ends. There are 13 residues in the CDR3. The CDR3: CAWRGHGVEPQHF. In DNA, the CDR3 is TGTGCCTGGAGGGGCCACGGGGTTGAGCCCCAGCATTTT.

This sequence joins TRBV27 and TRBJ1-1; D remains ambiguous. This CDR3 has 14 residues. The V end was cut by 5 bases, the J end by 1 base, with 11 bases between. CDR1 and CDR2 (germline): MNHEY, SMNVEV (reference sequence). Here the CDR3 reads CASSLTLRNTEAFF. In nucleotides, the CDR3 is TGTGCCAGCAGTCTAACCTTGAGGAACACTGAAGCTTTCTTT.